This entry lists 30 T cell receptor beta chains sequenced from one sample in a study of response to subunit inactivated influenza vaccine. Each CDR3 protein gets one entry after TCRdb re-called the RT-PCR reads with MiXCR. This sample has 550,000 to 600,000 distinct CDR3 sequences, with around 11% found just once. The sequencing used PBMCs from blood, collected on the day of vaccination. The receptors shown here come from a man between 45 and 60 years old who received an inactivated influenza vaccine.

This rearrangement joins TRBV5-1 to TRBJ2-3; TRBD2 might be the D (6 bases). Germline lookup yields CDR1 SGHRS and CDR2 YFSETQ. The germline V and J ends were trimmed by 4 bases and 0 bases, with 21 bases remaining between them. The CDR3 spans 18 residues. This CDR3 reads CASSHQASSGFSTDTQYF. The DNA for the CDR3 is TGCGCCAGCAGCCACCAAGCTAGTAGCGGCTTCAGCACAGATACGCAGTATTTT.

This clonotype was recorded a few times. The rearrangement uses TRBV13 and TRBJ2-1; 15 bases map to TRBD2. Trimming at V came to 0 bases and at J to 7 bases, leaving 1 base not matched to a gene. The CDR3 sequence is 16 residues long. The germline gives CDR1 PRHDT, CDR2 FYEKMQ (reference sequence). CDR3: CASSLGGTSGRNEQFF. DNA of the CDR3: TGTGCCAGCAGCTTAGGGGGGACTAGCGGGAGGAATGAGCAGTTCTTC.

Only a few counts were recorded for this clonotype. The chain joins TRBV20-1 to TRBJ1-2, with D uncertain. V lost 4 bases and J 3 bases, leaving 9 bases between the germline ends. This CDR3 has 12 residues. Germline CDR1 is DFQATT and CDR2 is SNEGSKA (reference sequence). Here the CDR3 reads CSATRTDYGYTF. CDR3 DNA: TGCAGTGCTACACGGACGGACTATGGCTACACCTTC.

The table lists this clonotype with a few counts. This chain links TRBV7-2 with TRBJ2-2; D is unclear. The CDR3 is 14 residues long. From germline, CDR1 is SGHTA and CDR2 FQGNSA. With 1 base removed from V and 3 bases from J, the gap between germline ends came to 6 bases. In DNA, the CDR3 is TGTGCCAGCAGCTTAGTTCGGGACACCGGGGAGCTGTTTTTT. Its translation: CASSLVRDTGELFF. The variable domain in full, with the rest retrieved from reference TRBV7-2 and TRBJ2-2, is GAGVSQSPSNKVTEKGKDVELRCDPISGHTALYWYRQSLGQGLEFLIYFQGNSAPDKSGLPSDRFSAERTGGSVSTLTIQRTQQEDSAVYLCASSLVRDTGELFFGEGSRLTVL.

This clonotype came up a few times. The rearrangement links TRBV12-3 or TRBV12-4 to TRBJ2-1; D may be TRBD2 (5 bases). This CDR3 contains 11 residues. V lost 6 bases to trimming and J lost 14 bases, with 14 bases between them. Written as DNA, the CDR3 is TGTGCCAGCAGCCAGGAAGGACTGAAGTTCTTC. Translating gives CASSQEGLKFF.

This clonotype was detected many times. The chain has TRBV5-1 and TRBJ2-3; a possible D gene is TRBD2 (6 bases). The CDR3 runs 15 residues. V dropped 2 bases and J dropped 1 base, with 11 bases sitting between them. The germline gives CDR1 SGHRS, CDR2 YFSETQ. CDR3 amino acids: CASSLRTGGTDTQYF. CDR3 in DNA: TGCGCCAGCAGCTTACGGACGGGGGGCACAGATACGCAGTATTTT.

This chain links TRBV28 with TRBJ2-1, with 9 positions matching TRBD2. Germline values: CDR1 MDHEN, CDR2 SYDVKM. This CDR3 has 19 residues. The J segment lost 0 bases and the V segment lost 2 bases, leaving 11 bases of the junction unmatched. As DNA, the CDR3 is TGTGCCAGCAGTTTAGGGTGGTCACTAGCGGGCCGCTCCTACAATGAGCAGTTCTTC. This gives the protein CASSLGWSLAGRSYNEQFF.

This clonotype occurred many times. CDR3 sequence reads: CASSFGHLSYNEQFF. In nucleotides, the CDR3 is TGTGCCAGCAGCTTTGGGCACCTATCCTACAATGAGCAGTTCTTC. V usage is TRBV7-9 and J usage is TRBJ2-1; no clear D gene. CDR3 length: 15 amino acids. Germline V CDR1 and CDR2: SEHNR, FQNEAQ (reference sequence). The V gene lost 3 bases and the J gene lost 1 base, with 10 bases spanning the gap.

Note on this clonotype: Relative to the germline gene, one junction end is altered; a read error may explain this. The rearrangement uses TRBV18 and TRBJ2-2; the D is unclear. The CDR3 has 12 residues. Germline V lookup: CDR1 KGHSH, CDR2 LQKENI. CDR3: CASSTATVELFF. CDR3 nucleotide sequence: TGTGCCAGCTCAACGGCGACCGTGGAGCTGTTTTTT.

This clonotype has just a few counts. J is TRBJ1-2 and V is TRBV6-2 or TRBV6-3; TRBD1 matches 10 bases. The CDR3 totals 14 residues. Germline V lookup: CDR1 MNHEY, CDR2 SVGEGT. Losses at the gene ends were 6 bases for V and 5 bases for J; bases not matched to a gene: 6. The CDR3 sequence is CASSSGQGTYGYTF. CDR3 DNA sequence: TGTGCCAGCAGCTCGGGACAGGGGACATATGGCTACACCTTC.

In this sample, this clonotype turned up a few times. The chain uses TRBV12-3 or TRBV12-4 and TRBJ1-4; D is ambiguous. The CDR3 runs 13 residues. V lost 3 bases and J lost 4, with 6 bases in between. CDR3 bases: TGTGCCAGCAGTTTTCTCCTTAATGAAAAACTGTTTTTT. This codes for CASSFLLNEKLFF.

This clonotype came up a few times. The rearrangement uses TRBV3-1 and TRBJ2-5; maybe TRBD1 (5 bases). CDR3 length: 14 residues. The V gene lost 4 bases and the J gene lost 1 base, with 10 bases spanning the gap. Germline V gives CDR1 LGHDT, CDR2 YNNKEL (reference sequence). The CDR3 nucleotides are TGTGCCAGCAGCCCAGGGAACATCCAAGAGACCCAGTACTTC. Its translation is CASSPGNIQETQYF.

The sample holds a few counts of this clonotype. The J gene is TRBJ2-1, the V gene TRBV9; D may be TRBD2 (6 bases). Trimming left V 4 bases short and J 4 bases short, with 18 bases between. The germline V gene has CDR1 SGDLS and CDR2 YYNGEE. The CDR3 sequence is 16 residues long. The CDR3 region is CASSPLGTYGYNEQFF. DNA of the CDR3: TGTGCCAGCAGCCCCCTAGGGACTTATGGATACAATGAGCAGTTCTTC.

V usage is TRBV5-6 and J usage is TRBJ2-1; 9 nucleotides agree with TRBD1. This CDR3 comprises 15 residues. Per germline, CDR1 SGHDT and CDR2 YYEEEE. The V and J ends lost 2 bases and 8 bases, in that order; junction bases with no gene match: 8. DNA for the CDR3: TGTGCCAGCAGCTTCGGGACAGGGCTTTTCGATGAGCAGTTCTTC. Residues: CASSFGTGLFDEQFF.

This chain uses TRBV28 with TRBJ2-2, with TRBD2 as a possible D gene (5 bases). Germline CDR1 MDHEN, CDR2 SYDVKM. This CDR3 has 15 residues. V lost 5 bases to trimming and J lost 6 bases, with 16 bases between them. CDR3 nucleotide sequence: TGTGCCAGCAGTCAACTAGAGGATCGCGCCGGGGAGCTGTTTTTT. As protein: CASSQLEDRAGELFF.

This clonotype has a count of ten or more. The chain recombines TRBV6-5 with TRBJ2-5, with TRBD2 identical over 8 bases. Unmatched junction bases numbered 6, after V lost 4 bases and J lost 5 bases. The CDR3 has 14 amino acids. Per germline, CDR1 MNHEY and CDR2 SVGAGI. In DNA, the CDR3 is TGTGCCAGCAGTTTGAGCGGGAGTTCTGAGACCCAGTACTTC. This codes for CASSLSGSSETQYF.

This chain uses TRBV28 with TRBJ2-6; D may match TRBD1 or TRBD2 (5 bases each). Trimming removed 5 bases from V and 3 bases from J, with 17 bases in between. CDR1 is MDHEN, CDR2 SYDVKM, per germline. The CDR3 consists of 17 residues. DNA of the CDR3: TGTGCCAGCAGTCCCGGGACGGGGCGTTTTGGGGCCAACGTCCTGACTTTC. This gives the protein CASSPGTGRFGANVLTF.

The table lists this clonotype with a few counts. The V and J genes are TRBV7-2 and TRBJ2-1, with 9 bases matching TRBD1. Germline loops: CDR1 SGHTA, CDR2 FQGNSA. The CDR3 loop spans 16 amino acids. V lost 4 bases, J lost 7 bases, and 11 bases stayed unmatched. This CDR3 is CASSSAGQGVGNEQFF. The CDR3, as DNA: TGTGCCAGCAGCTCGGCGGGACAGGGAGTTGGAAATGAGCAGTTCTTC.

This sequence joins TRBV27 and TRBJ2-7; 8 bases match TRBD2. Looked up from germline, CDR1 is MNHEY and CDR2 is SMNVEV (reference sequence). The CDR3 is 14 residues long. V shed 6 bases and J 6 bases; nucleotides not matched to a gene: 10. CDR3 residues: CASRPGGIPFEQYF. In DNA, the CDR3 is TGTGCCAGCAGGCCGGGGGGGATCCCTTTCGAGCAGTACTTC.

The rearrangement links TRBV24-1 to TRBJ2-2; 9 positions agree with TRBD1. V trimming: 4 bases; J trimming: 0 bases; junction bases outside the gene matches: 8. Germline V lookup: CDR1 KGHDR, CDR2 SFDVKD. The CDR3 covers 18 residues. Here the CDR3 DNA reads TGTGCCACCAGTGACACCTTGGGGACAGGGACGAACACCGGGGAGCTGTTTTTT. Amino acid sequence: CATSDTLGTGTNTGELFF.

For the CDR3, the DNA is TGCAGCGTGGGACTAGCGGGAGGATTAGCCGGGGAGCTGTTTTTT. This sequence encodes CSVGLAGGLAGELFF. This chain links TRBV29-1 with TRBJ2-2, with 15 bases that match TRBD2. Germline CDR1 is SQVTM and CDR2 is ANQGSEA. V was clipped by 6 bases and J by 6 bases; unmatched bases: 5. The CDR3 spans 15 residues.

The rearrangement uses TRBV11-2 and TRBJ1-4, with D possibly TRBD1 on 5 matching bases. V was shortened by 5 bases and J by 8 bases, with 9 bases between the two germline ends. The germline CDR1 and CDR2 sequences are SGHAT and FQNNGV. CDR3 size: 12 residues. CDR3 sequence: CASSRPGEKLFF. DNA of the CDR3: TGTGCCAGCAGCAGGCCAGGGGAAAAACTGTTTTTT. The full variable domain, its missing parts supplied by reference TRBV11-2 and TRBJ1-4, is EAGVAQSPRYKIIEKRQSVAFWCNPISGHATLYWYQQILGQGPKLLIQFQNNGVVDDSQLPKDRFSAERLKGVDSTLKIQPAKLEDSAVYLCASSRPGEKLFFGSGTQLSVL.

V usage is TRBV19 and J usage is TRBJ1-2; no reliable D call. The CDR3 is 17 residues long. The germline CDR1 and CDR2 sequences are LNHDA and SQIVND (reference sequence). Trimming cost V 3 bases and J 6 bases, with 23 bases left between them. CDR3 protein: CASSMRGYRTVQNGYTF. CDR3 nucleotide sequence: TGTGCCAGTAGTATGAGAGGTTATAGGACGGTTCAAAATGGCTACACCTTC. The whole variable domain, filled in from reference TRBV19 and TRBJ1-2, reads DGGITQSPKYLFRKEGQNVTLSCEQNLNHDAMYWYRQDPGQGLRLIYYSQIVNDFQKGDIAEGYSVSREKKESFPLTVTSAQKNPTAFYLCASSMRGYRTVQNGYTFGSGTRLTVV.

This chain uses TRBV19 with TRBJ2-3, with 8 bases identical to TRBD2. J was trimmed by 5 bases and V by 7 bases; bases with no gene match: 8. Germline V CDR1 and CDR2: LNHDA, SQIVND (reference sequence). This CDR3 region has 14 residues. The CDR3 sequence is CASTVGRARDTQYF. The CDR3 DNA sequence: TGTGCCAGTACTGTCGGGAGGGCCAGAGATACGCAGTATTTT.

Notes on this clonotype: A read error is possible here, since a much larger clone lies one base away. The chain couples TRBV6-2 or TRBV6-3 to TRBJ2-7; weak D call: TRBD2 (5 bases). The CDR3 contains 15 residues. Germline CDR1 is MNHEY and CDR2 is SVGEGT. CDR3 sequence: CASSSTISISYEHYF. The CDR3 DNA follows: TGTGCCAGCAGTTCGACTATATCGATTTCCTACGAGCACTACTTC.

The rearrangement joins TRBV18 to TRBJ2-1, with D perhaps matching TRBD1 (5 bases). V lost 6 bases and J 3 bases, leaving 9 bases between the germline ends. The CDR3 sequence is 13 residues long. Germline-derived CDR1 and CDR2 are KGHSH and LQKENI. CDR3 sequence reads: CASSAGIYNEQFF. The CDR3 region has the DNA TGTGCCAGCTCGGCAGGGATCTACAATGAGCAGTTCTTC. Full variable domain (remainder filled in from reference TRBV18 and TRBJ2-1): NAGVMQNPRHLVRRRGQEARLRCSPMKGHSHVYWYRQLPEEGLKFMVYLQKENIIDESGMPKERFSAEFPKEGPSILRIQQVVRGDSAAYFCASSAGIYNEQFFGPGTRLTVL.

There are a few counts of this clonotype. The gene calls are TRBV18 and TRBJ2-5; D is unresolved. The CDR3 consists of 13 residues. Per the germline V gene, CDR1 is KGHSH and CDR2 is LQKENI. Deletions cut 3 bases from V and 4 bases from J, with 9 bases between. CDR3 sequence reads: CASSPGSPETQYF. CDR3 bases: TGTGCCAGCTCACCTGGCAGTCCAGAGACCCAGTACTTC.

This clonotype has a handful of counts. This chain links TRBV2 with TRBJ2-2, with D possibly called TRBD1 or TRBD2 (5 bases each). Trimming took 5 bases from V and 1 from J, leaving 14 bases between them. The CDR3 contains 16 residues. The germline V gene encodes CDR1 SNHLY and CDR2 FYNNEI. The CDR3 here is CASSRTGTLNTGELFF. In DNA, the CDR3 is TGTGCCAGCAGTAGAACGGGGACCTTGAACACCGGGGAGCTGTTTTTT. Full variable domain (rest looked up from reference TRBV2 and TRBJ2-2): EPEVTQTPSHQVTQMGQEVILRCVPISNHLYFYWYRQILGQKVEFLVSFYNNEISEKSEIFDDQFSVERPDGSNFTLKIRSTKLEDSAMYFCASSRTGTLNTGELFFGEGSRLTVL.

Regarding this clonotype: A much more abundant neighbour one base away suggests this may be a read error. The chain uses TRBV20-1 and TRBJ2-7; the D is unclear. Looked up from germline, CDR1 is DFQATT and CDR2 is SNEGSKA (reference sequence). The CDR3 loop spans 13 amino acids. DNA for the CDR3: TGCAGTCCTAGACTGGCGTATTCCTACGAGCAGTACTTC. Translating it yields CSPRLAYSYEQYF.

V gene TRBV9 combines with J gene TRBJ2-2; D is possibly TRBD2 (6 bases). In germline, CDR1 is SGDLS, CDR2 YYNGEE. This CDR3 spans 16 amino acids. Trimming shortened V by 4 bases and J by 4 bases, and 17 bases separated the two germline ends. DNA of the CDR3: TGTGCCAGCAGCCTTACCCTCTTCGGGGGCACCGGGGAGCTGTTTTTT. It translates to CASSLTLFGGTGELFF.